These 26 T cell receptor beta chains originate from one sample sequenced in a study of blood T cell repertoires in COVID-19. The protocol was immunoSEQ multiplex PCR, while the TCRdb copy is restricted to in-frame clones and leaves out a portion. The repertoire holds about 150,000 clones, with about 90% as singletons. The sample was peripheral blood. These receptors originate from a man aged 45-65 years with acute or convalescent COVID-19.

This sequence joins TRBV29-1 and TRBJ2-6, with D unclear. Trimming stripped 0 bases from V and 0 bases from J, with 15 bases between. The CDR3 runs 18 residues. CDR1 is SQVTM, CDR2 ANQGSEA, per germline. This chain's CDR3 is CSVEDRGRPISGANVLTF. The CDR3 region has the DNA TGCAGCGTTGAAGATCGAGGCCGGCCGATCTCTGGGGCCAACGTCCTGACTTTC.

This clone turned up a few times. The J gene is TRBJ1-2, the V gene TRBV7-2; D may be TRBD1 (5 bases). Per the germline V gene, CDR1 is SGHTA and CDR2 is FQGNSA. CDR3 length equals 17 residues. Trimming removed 5 bases at V and 8 bases at J, with 27 bases between. The DNA of the CDR3 is TGTGCCAGCAGCCCGATGGGACTTATTGCCCAAGGTAGAGGCTACACCTTC. Its protein is CASSPMGLIAQGRGYTF.

The V call is TRBV9, the J call TRBJ2-1, with 8 positions matching TRBD2. CDR3 length equals 16 residues. Germline V gene data show CDR1 as SGDLS and CDR2 as YYNGEE. Trimming took 3 bases from V and 1 from J; bases not matched to a gene: 6. CDR3 nucleotide sequence: TGTGCCAGCAGCGCTGGCGGGAGGTTTTCCTACAATGAGCAGTTCTTC. Protein product: CASSAGGRFSYNEQFF. The variable domain in full, with the rest retrieved from reference TRBV9 and TRBJ2-1, is DSGVTQTPKHLITATGQRVTLRCSPRSGDLSVYWYQQSLDQGLQFLIQYYNGEERAKGNILERFSAQQFPDLHSELNLSSLELGDSALYFCASSAGGRFSYNEQFFGPGTRLTVL.

CDR3 residues: CASSLTRSTDTQYF. The CDR3 DNA is TGTGCCAGCAGCTTAACCAGAAGCACAGATACGCAGTATTTT. The chain is built from TRBV11-1 and TRBJ2-3; D remains ambiguous. Germline V lookup: CDR1 SGHAT, CDR2 FQDESV (reference sequence). V lost 2 bases and J 0 bases, leaving 6 bases between the germline ends. This CDR3 comprises 14 residues.

The V and J genes are TRBV5-1 and TRBJ1-5; 7 positions match TRBD1. Germline-derived CDR1 and CDR2 are SGHRS and YFSETQ. The CDR3 covers 14 residues. The junction had 2 bases not matched to a gene; V was cut back by 0 bases and J by 5 bases. CDR3 residues: CASSLGGGDQPQHF. The CDR3 DNA reads TGCGCCAGCAGCTTGGGAGGGGGCGATCAGCCCCAGCATTTT. Full variable domain (rest looked up from reference TRBV5-1 and TRBJ1-5): KAGVTQTPRYLIKTRGQQVTLSCSPISGHRSVSWYQQTPGQGLQFLFEYFSETQRNKGNFPGRFSGRQFSNSRSEMNVSTLELGDSALYLCASSLGGGDQPQHFGDGTRLSIL.

The chain employs TRBV15 and TRBJ1-2; D is ambiguous. Germline V CDR1 and CDR2: LNHNV, YYDKDF (reference sequence). The length of the CDR3 is 13 residues. The V end was cut by 4 bases, the J end by 5 bases, with 11 bases between. The CDR3 reads CATSIPSRYGYTF. The CDR3 DNA reads as TGTGCCACCAGCATACCAAGCCGATATGGCTACACCTTC.

The chain uses TRBV12-3 or TRBV12-4 and TRBJ2-1, with D possibly being TRBD1 (5 bases). V dropped 2 bases and J dropped 9 bases, with 11 bases sitting between them. The CDR3 extends over 13 amino acids. The CDR3 DNA sequence: TGTGCCAGCAGTTTAAGGGGTTCTATTGAGCAGTTCTTC. Residues: CASSLRGSIEQFF.

The gene calls are TRBV6-2 or TRBV6-3 and TRBJ1-5, with 9 positions matching TRBD1. Germline V gene data show CDR1 as MNHEY and CDR2 as SVGEGT. The CDR3 sequence is 19 residues long. V lost 2 bases, J lost 0 bases, and 11 bases stayed unmatched. CDR3 residues: CASSYSPSGTGNSNQPQHF. As DNA, the CDR3 is TGTGCCAGCAGTTACAGCCCCTCCGGGACAGGGAATAGCAATCAGCCCCAGCATTTT.

This chain uses TRBV18 with TRBJ2-7, with 9 bases lining up with TRBD2. V trimming: 6 bases; J trimming: 0 bases; junction bases outside the gene matches: 12. This CDR3 has 17 amino acids. Germline V gene data show CDR1 as KGHSH and CDR2 as LQKENI. CDR3 DNA sequence: TGTGCCAGCTCGCCCAGACGGACTAGCGCTAGCTCCTACGAGCAGTACTTC. This gives the protein CASSPRRTSASSYEQYF.

V gene TRBV5-1 combines with J gene TRBJ1-4; D is unclear. Looked up from germline, CDR1 is SGHRS and CDR2 is YFSETQ. CDR3 length: 15 amino acids. The V end was cut by 4 bases, the J end by 1 base, with 11 bases between. CDR3 loop: CASSRIGVTNEKLFF. As DNA, the CDR3 is TGCGCCAGCAGCAGAATCGGGGTAACTAATGAAAAACTGTTTTTT.

The chain uses TRBV6-1 and TRBJ2-5; D might be TRBD2 (5 bases). The V and J ends lost 3 bases and 5 bases respectively, with 13 bases between them. The CDR3 contains 14 residues. CDR1 is MNHNS, CDR2 SASEGT, per germline. CDR3 sequence reads: CASSELLPGETQYF. CDR3 DNA sequence: TGTGCCAGCAGTGAGTTACTCCCGGGGGAGACCCAGTACTTC.

This chain joins TRBV18 and TRBJ1-5, with D uncertain. The CDR3 runs to 14 residues. V was shortened by 0 bases and J by 2 bases, with 5 bases between the two germline ends. CDR1 KGHSH and CDR2 LQKENI come from the germline V gene. In DNA, the CDR3 is TGTGCCAGCTCACCACCCGGGGGCAATCAGCCCCAGCATTTT. Translating it yields CASSPPGGNQPQHF.

This chain connects TRBV4-2 to TRBJ1-2; a possible D gene is TRBD1 (5 bases). V was pared by 7 bases and J by 0 bases, with 18 bases between. Germline V gives CDR1 LGHNA, CDR2 YNFKEQ. The CDR3 has 16 amino acids. The CDR3 spells CASNPTVELANYGYTF. CDR3 coding DNA: TGTGCCAGCAACCCGACAGTAGAATTAGCTAACTATGGCTACACCTTC.

This chain links TRBV7-3 with TRBJ1-6; TRBD1 aligns across 8 bases. This CDR3 region has 15 residues. The junction had 9 bases not matched to a gene; V was cut back by 5 bases and J by 9 bases. Germline CDR1 and CDR2: SGHTA and FQGTGA. In DNA, the CDR3 is TGTGCCAGCAGCGCCGTAGGACAGGGAACTTCACCCCTCCACTTT. It codes for CASSAVGQGTSPLHF.

V usage is TRBV25-1 and J usage is TRBJ1-6, with D tentatively TRBD1 (6 bases). The CDR3 covers 18 residues. The germline V gene encodes CDR1 MGHDK and CDR2 SYGVNS. V lost 3 bases and J 10 bases, leaving 25 bases between the germline ends. The CDR3 coding sequence is TGTGCCAGCAGTGAGCCTCGGACAGCCGGGGCCTTAGGATCACCCCTCCACTTT. Its translation is CASSEPRTAGALGSPLHF.

The chain employs TRBV13 and TRBJ2-7; tentatively, D is TRBD2 (6 bases). Between the trimmed V and J ends, which lost 5 bases and 1 base, there was a span of 15 bases. The CDR3 is 15 residues long. Germline CDR1 is PRHDT and CDR2 is FYEKMQ (reference sequence). This CDR3 is CASSARGSGSYEQYF. CDR3 sequence (DNA): TGTGCCAGCAGCGCACGGGGTAGCGGTTCCTACGAGCAGTACTTC.

V usage is TRBV27 and J usage is TRBJ2-3, with TRBD2 identical over 7 bases. The CDR3 is made up of 13 amino acids. V dropped 6 bases and J dropped 5; count of bases not matched to a gene: 5. The germline V gene has CDR1 MNHEY and CDR2 SMNVEV (reference sequence). The CDR3 loop reads CASSPGGEDTQYF. CDR3 sequence (DNA): TGTGCCAGCAGCCCGGGGGGAGAAGATACGCAGTATTTT.

The rearrangement links TRBV28 to TRBJ1-4; no firm D call. Germline V lookup: CDR1 MDHEN, CDR2 SYDVKM. Trimming pared 5 bases from V and 11 bases from J, leaving 9 bases between. The CDR3 contains 11 residues. The CDR3 loop reads CASSTIGKLFF. In DNA form, the CDR3 reads TGTGCCAGCAGTACTATCGGGAAACTGTTTTTT.

The chain links TRBV7-9 to TRBJ1-1; no clear D. V was cut by 5 bases and J by 3 bases, with 16 bases left in between. Germline-derived CDR1 and CDR2 are SEHNR and FQNEAQ (reference sequence). The CDR3 runs to 15 residues. The CDR3 sequence: CASSPDPGGYTEAFF. The CDR3 DNA sequence: TGTGCCAGCAGCCCCGACCCCGGAGGGTACACTGAAGCTTTCTTT.

V usage is TRBV7-9 and J usage is TRBJ2-5; possibly TRBD2 for D (6 bases). Germline-derived CDR1 and CDR2 are SEHNR and FQNEAQ (reference sequence). This CDR3 is 13 amino acids long. The V end was cut by 3 bases, the J end by 5 bases, with 10 bases between. The DNA of the CDR3 is TGTGCCAGCAGCTTGGAGGGGCGGGAGACCCAGTACTTC. Its protein is CASSLEGRETQYF.

This clone was observed a single time. The chain carries TRBV10-3 and TRBJ2-3; 10 positions match TRBD2. V gave up 5 bases and J gave up 6 bases; unmatched junction bases: 8. CDR3 length: 15 residues. Germline loops: CDR1 ENHRY, CDR2 SYGVKD. The CDR3 nucleotides read TGTGCCATCAGTCAAAGCGGGAGGGCCTCTGATACGCAGTATTTT. Amino acids: CAISQSGRASDTQYF.

The chain joins TRBV15 to TRBJ1-5; D is perhaps TRBD1 (5 bases). The CDR3 spans 15 residues. CDR1 and CDR2 (germline): LNHNV, YYDKDF (reference sequence). V lost 5 bases to trimming and J lost 5 bases, with 16 bases between them. DNA for the CDR3: TGTGCCACCAGCGGGGGGACGGCTATGCATCAGCCCCAGCATTTT. Encoded protein: CATSGGTAMHQPQHF.

This clone was observed a few times. The chain has TRBV27 and TRBJ2-3; TRBD1 matches at 8 bases. There are 16 residues in the CDR3. Trimming cost V 1 base and J 3 bases; bases outside gene matches: 6. Germline V CDR1 and CDR2: MNHEY, SMNVEV (reference sequence). The CDR3 coding sequence is TGTGCCAGCAGTTTATATCGGACAGGGAATACAGATACGCAGTATTTT. It codes for CASSLYRTGNTDTQYF.

This clone has more than one count but fewer than ten. The chain links TRBV5-4 to TRBJ2-2; possible D gene TRBD2, 5 bases. There are 16 residues in the CDR3. The V gene's germline CDR1 is SGHNT and CDR2 YYREEE (reference sequence). V shed 1 base and J shed 4 bases, with 14 bases lying between them. The CDR3: CASSLSGRGFTGELFF. CDR3 nucleotide sequence: TGTGCCAGCAGCTTGTCCGGTCGGGGATTCACCGGGGAGCTGTTTTTT.

V usage is TRBV2 and J usage is TRBJ2-7; perhaps TRBD2 as D (5 bases). Germline CDR1 reads SNHLY; CDR2 reads FYNNEI. V lost 4 bases and J 7 bases, leaving 11 bases between the germline ends. CDR3 length: 12 residues. The CDR3 sequence: CASSAAPGEQYF. DNA for the CDR3: TGTGCCAGCAGTGCCGCGCCGGGAGAGCAGTACTTC.

The chain recombines TRBV3-1 (or the pseudogene TRBV3-2) with TRBJ1-4; TRBD1 is a possible D gene (5 bases). The CDR3 extends over 12 amino acids. Trimming took off 4 bases at V and 8 bases at J, with 8 bases between the two ends. Germline loops: CDR1 LGHDT, CDR2 YNNKEL (reference sequence). Written as DNA, the CDR3 is TGTGCCAGCAGCCTACAGGACGAAAAACTGTTTTTT. This translates into CASSLQDEKLFF.